This T cell receptor (beta chain) comes out of a study of blood T cell repertoires in COVID-19. Study-wide background: Collection of acute and convalescent COVID-19 samples took place in the United States, Italy and Spain. PBMCs, B-cell-depleted T cells, or T cells were the source of the cDNA or gDNA that made up the material.

Original data processing: By means of reference gene primer amplification, nucleated cell counts were estimated. Libraries were prepared by immunoSEQ multiplex PCR; TCRdb keeps only in-frame clonotypes and omits some of them. The V and J calls and clone size come from that table; D and trimming were worked out from the DNA. The sample has some 150,000 clones; roughly four fifths are singletons. CDR1 is MNHEY and CDR2 is SVGAGI in the germline V gene. This CDR3 contains 14 residues. V lost 0 bases and J 4 bases, leaving 7 bases between the germline ends. The sample taken for sequencing was peripheral blood. The chain joins TRBV6-5 to TRBJ2-1, with D unclear. The receptor's source is a woman older than 75 with active or convalescent COVID-19. The CDR3 here is CASSYSRSYNEQFF. DNA of the CDR3: TGTGCCAGCAGTTACTCCAGAAGTTACAATGAGCAGTTCTTC.